This T cell receptor (beta chain) was recorded in a study of CD8 T cells in Susac syndrome. Study results and limitations: Only a relatively small number of individuals were included in the TCR sequencing and HLA analysis.

CDR1 is LGHDT and CDR2 is YNNKEL in the germline V gene (reference sequence). The V and J ends lost 1 base and 0 bases respectively, with 10 bases between them. The CDR3 runs 16 residues. Remarks on this clonotype: Antigen unknown.

About 0.5 to 1 ug RNA was reverse transcribed with random hexamers. With immunoSEQ multiplex PCR, TCR beta CDR3 was amplified across 54 Vbeta and 13 Jbeta. MiXCR was run by TCRdb on the immunoSEQ multiplex PCR reads, yielding one entry per CDR3 protein. The sample has 160,000 or so distinct CDR3 sequences; 85% to 95% are singletons. The multiple sclerosis control group was made up of treatment-naive patients with stable or active relapsing-remitting disease. TEMRA cells were FACS-enriched and CD8+ and CD4+ T cells negatively isolated. The clonotype was recovered from a human donor with multiple sclerosis. Sequencing was done on a sample of CD8+ T cells from PBMCs. V and J are TRBV3-1 and TRBJ1-5; D is unresolved. The CDR3, as DNA: TGTGCCAGCAGCCAAGGAGAGCGGTATAGCAATCAGCCCCAGCATTTT. The encoded protein is CASSQGERYSNQPQHF.